These T cell receptor beta chains were read from a single sample in a study of T cell responses to AZD1222 COVID-19 vaccine. Repertoires were generated with immunoSEQ multiplex PCR, while TCRdb's copy carries only in-frame clones and drops some. This table has 150,000 or so clones, roughly 87% appearing once. Sequencing was performed on peripheral blood, taken 28 days after the second AZD1222 dose. These receptors were collected from an adult who received the AZD1222 COVID-19 vaccine. CDR3s include the opening cysteine and the closing phenylalanine or tryptophan. D genes are given only for firm matches. The listing skips clone size in some rows; elsewhere it reads once, few, many or a size class.

CDR3nt	CDR3aa	v_gene	abundance	j_gene	len	d_gene
TGTGCCACCAGCAGAGATACGACCCGGGTCATGCGGTTCTTC	CATSRDTTRVMRFF	TRBV15	once	TRBJ2-1	14	.
TGTGCCAGCAGCTTGGACATTAATAACTATGGCTACACCTTC	CASSLDINNYGYTF	TRBV5-5	.	TRBJ1-2	14	.
TGTGCCACCAGCAGAGATAGGTCCCCGGACACGTCCCATTATGGCTACACCTTC	CATSRDRSPDTSHYGYTF	TRBV15	.	TRBJ1-2	18	.
TGTGCCAGCAGTTTAATCCGGGGCTCTTATGGCTACACCTTC	CASSLIRGSYGYTF	TRBV6-5	.	TRBJ1-2	14	.
TGTGCCAGTAGTATCGGACTAGCGGGAGGGAACGGGGAGCTGTTTTTT	CASSIGLAGGNGELFF	TRBV19	.	TRBJ2-2	16	TRBD2
TGTGCCAGCAGCTTTGGGGGGGCGGGTGAGCAGTTCTTC	CASSFGGAGEQFF	TRBV11-2	.	TRBJ2-1	13	.
TGTGCCAGCAGTACGGGACAGGGTGATCAGCCCCAGCATTTT	CASSTGQGDQPQHF	TRBV6-5	.	TRBJ1-5	14	TRBD1
TGTGCCAGCAGCTTCGGGGCTACCTCTGGAAACACCATATATTTT	CASSFGATSGNTIYF	TRBV7-9	.	TRBJ1-3	15	.
TGTGCCAGCAGTCGCCACAGGGAGGGTGGACAGCCCCAGCATTTT	CASSRHREGGQPQHF	TRBV6-2/TRBV6-3	once	TRBJ1-5	15	.
TGTGCCAGCTCACCATTTAGCTCAGGACAGGGGAACGAGCAGTACTTC	CASSPFSSGQGNEQYF	TRBV18	.	TRBJ2-7	16	TRBD1
TGCGCCAGCAGTGAGTCAGGGCTAGCGGGGACGTACGAGCAGTACTTC	CASSESGLAGTYEQYF	TRBV10-1	.	TRBJ2-7	16	TRBD2
TGTGCCAGCAGTTTCTTTACTACCTACGAGCAGTACTTC	CASSFFTTYEQYF	TRBV11-2	.	TRBJ2-7	13	.
TGTGCCAGTAGTACTCGGGGGGGGCAGGCCAATCAGCCCCAGCATTTT	CASSTRGGQANQPQHF	TRBV19	.	TRBJ1-5	16	.
TGTGCCAGTAGTATCCGGACAGGACGGGAGACCCAGTACTTC	CASSIRTGRETQYF	TRBV19	.	TRBJ2-5	14	TRBD1
TGCGCCAGCAGTCAATCGATGGGTCTTGTGGGCTATGGCTACACCTTC	CASSQSMGLVGYGYTF	TRBV23-1	once	TRBJ1-2	16	.
TGTGCCTGGCCCCGGGGAATTGGCTATGGCTACACCTTC	CAWPRGIGYGYTF	TRBV30	.	TRBJ1-2	13	.
TGTGCCACCAGCTGGGGGAGAGGACAAGAGACCCAGTACTTC	CATSWGRGQETQYF	TRBV15	few	TRBJ2-5	14	.
TGTGCCAGCAGCTTTGGGCTGATCAATCAGCCCCAGCATTTT	CASSFGLINQPQHF	TRBV7-9	.	TRBJ1-5	14	.
TGCGCCAGCAGCCCCTCAGGGACAGACTACGAGCAGTACTTC	CASSPSGTDYEQYF	TRBV4-3	.	TRBJ2-7	14	TRBD1
TGTGCCAGCAGTTACCAGGGGGAATCACCCCTCCACTTT	CASSYQGESPLHF	TRBV6-5	.	TRBJ1-6	13	TRBD1
TGTGCCAGTAGTATGGGGTGGCAGGGCGCCTACGAGCAGTACTTC	CASSMGWQGAYEQYF	TRBV19	.	TRBJ2-7	15	.
TGTGCCAGCTCACCAAACCTGGCGACAGGGAGCACTGAAGCTTTCTTT	CASSPNLATGSTEAFF	TRBV18	.	TRBJ1-1	16	TRBD1
TGTGCCAGCAGTAACACAGGGATTGGTAGTGAAAAACTGTTTTTT	CASSNTGIGSEKLFF	TRBV7-9	.	TRBJ1-4	15	.
TGTGCCAGCAGTCCGGGACTAGCGGGGAACGGAGAGACCCAGTACTTC	CASSPGLAGNGETQYF	TRBV27	few	TRBJ2-5	16	TRBD2
TGTGCCAGCAGTTTCCCCCGGGGGACAGTGAACACCGGGGAGCTGTTTTTT	CASSFPRGTVNTGELFF	TRBV28	.	TRBJ2-2	17	.
TGTGCCAGCAGCCATCGCCCAATAGGAACAGGGACGAATAGTATGAATGAGCAGTTCTTC	CASSHRPIGTGTNSMNEQFF	TRBV5-5	.	TRBJ2-1	20	.
TGTGCCAGCAGCCAAGGGGAAGGCAGGGCCTATCCACAGCCCCAGCATTTT	CASSQGEGRAYPQPQHF	TRBV3-1/TRBV3-2	.	TRBJ1-5	17	.
TGTGCCAGCAGCCTAGACGGGAAGGTCTACGAGCAGTACTTC	CASSLDGKVYEQYF	TRBV28	.	TRBJ2-7	14	.
TGTGCCAGTAGTATCCCAACTCTGGGGCAAGAGACCCAGTACTTC	CASSIPTLGQETQYF	TRBV19	.	TRBJ2-5	15	.
TGTGCCACCAGTGATCCTAACAGGGGTCATGGCTACACCTTC	CATSDPNRGHGYTF	TRBV24-1	.	TRBJ1-2	14	TRBD1
TGCGCCAGCAGCACACAGGGTGCCCCCACAGATACGCAGTATTTT	CASSTQGAPTDTQYF	TRBV5-1	.	TRBJ2-3	15	.